This T cell receptor (beta chain) stems from a study of blood T cell repertoires in COVID-19. Study context: Researchers got acute and convalescent COVID-19 samples from the United States, Italy and Spain. PBMCs, B-cell-depleted T cells, or T cells were the source of the cDNA or gDNA that made up the material.

Per the original methods: Cell counts per sample came from amplifying reference gene primers. Only in-frame clones appear in the TCRdb table, and some are missing; sequencing was by immunoSEQ multiplex PCR. From that table come the V and J calls and clone size; the DNA was used to work out D and trimming. The table records 250,000 to 350,000 clones, around 84% of them present only once. A Seattle source enrolled patients during active infection and followed them longitudinally. Trimming took off 0 bases at V and 4 bases at J, with 15 bases between the two ends. The CDR3 contains 17 residues. Germline values: CDR1 KGHDR, CDR2 SFDVKD.

Sequencing was carried out using peripheral blood. V is TRBV24-1 and J is TRBJ2-1; TRBD1 might be the D (5 bases). The TCR was taken from a human donor with COVID-19, enrolled during active disease. The donor label of this sample is uncertain. Here the CDR3 reads CATSDLHRQGEYNEQFF. DNA of the CDR3: TGTGCCACCAGTGATTTGCATAGGCAGGGCGAATACAATGAGCAGTTCTTC.